The 12 T cell receptor beta chains below were found in one sample sequenced in a study of human T cells and chemical hapten exposure. TCRdb recomputed calls from the RACE reads with MiXCR, one row per CDR3 protein. Here the sample spans about 85,000 distinct CDR3 sequences, 8.5% being singletons. Time point described: pre-sensitization, week 0. Regarding treatment: therapeutic diphenylcyclopropenone sensitization with weekly scalp DPC. Specimen: whole blood, collected in connection with sensitization to the hapten diphenylcyclopropenone (DPC). The receptors here all came from a man between 35 and 55 years old with alopecia areata. Some clones in this sample may be carry-over from other donors' samples.

The rearrangement uses TRBV2 and TRBJ2-7; D is possibly TRBD1 or TRBD2 (5 bases each). V was clipped by 7 bases and J by 7 bases, with 14 bases between them. The CDR3 has 12 amino acids. CDR1 and CDR2 from the germline V gene are SNHLY and FYNNEI. CDR3 amino acids: CASTAGGGEQYF. CDR3 DNA sequence: TGTGCCAGCACCGCTGGGGGTGGAGAGCAGTACTTC.

There are many counts of this clonotype. The chain couples TRBV4-2 to TRBJ2-5; no clear D gene. V gave up 0 bases and J gave up 3 bases, with 11 bases separating them. This CDR3 is built from 15 residues. From germline, CDR1 is LGHNA and CDR2 YNFKEQ. DNA of the CDR3: TGTGCCAGCAGCCAAGATGGGGTAGCTAAAGAGACCCAGTACTTC. It specifies CASSQDGVAKETQYF.

V is TRBV6-2 or TRBV6-3 and J is TRBJ2-3; TRBD1 agrees at 7 bases. Germline V gene sequence: CDR1 MNHEY, CDR2 SVGEGT. V trimming: 6 bases; J trimming: 0 bases; junction bases outside the gene matches: 3. The CDR3 has 14 amino acids. CDR3 amino acids: CASRGQPSTDTQYF. The CDR3 coding sequence is TGTGCCAGCAGGGGACAGCCTAGCACAGATACGCAGTATTTT.

The V gene is TRBV5-4, the J gene TRBJ1-2, with D maybe TRBD1 (5 bases). CDR1 and CDR2 from the germline V gene are SGHNT and YYREEE (reference sequence). V shed 0 bases and J shed 0 bases, with 9 bases lying between them. This CDR3 region has 15 residues. The CDR3 loop reads CASSLARGSNYGYTF. The CDR3 DNA reads as TGTGCCAGCAGCTTGGCCCGGGGGTCTAACTATGGCTACACCTTC. Based on the CDR3 plus reference TRBV5-4 and TRBJ1-2, the full variable domain is ETGVTQSPTHLIKTRGQQVTLRCSSQSGHNTVSWYQQALGQGPQFIFQYYREEENGRGNFPPRFSGLQFPNYSSELNVNALELDDSALYLCASSLARGSNYGYTFGSGTRLTVV.

The DNA of the CDR3 is TGTGCCACCTCGGGGCGCGGGACTAATGAAAAACTGTTTTTT. It encodes CATSGRGTNEKLFF. The chain combines TRBV10-3 with TRBJ1-4, with D perhaps TRBD1 (5 bases). The V gene lost 10 bases and the J gene lost 2 bases, with 14 bases spanning the gap. The CDR3 length is 14 residues. CDR1 and CDR2 (germline): ENHRY, SYGVKD.

This clonotype was observed a single time. A much larger clone lies one base from this, so it may be a read error. This chain connects TRBV29-1 to TRBJ2-1; D is undetermined. Germline CDR1 and CDR2: SQVTM and ANQGSEA. CDR3 length: 14 residues. The CDR3 nucleotides read TGCAGCTTCTTTTCCCGGAGCTCCTACAATAAGCAGTTCTTC. It codes for CSFFSRSSYNKQFF.

Only a few counts were recorded for this clonotype. The gene calls are TRBV9 and TRBJ1-2; 8 bases agree with TRBD1. The CDR3 has 16 residues. V lost 4 bases, J lost 2 bases, and 10 bases stayed unmatched. CDR1 is SGDLS and CDR2 is YYNGEE in the germline V gene. CDR3 DNA sequence: TGTGCCAGCAGCATACACCCCGGACAGGGAAACTATGGCTACACCTTC. This gives the protein CASSIHPGQGNYGYTF.

The chain couples TRBV29-1 to TRBJ2-5; D may be TRBD2 (6 bases). CDR3 length: 13 residues. V lost 6 bases, J lost 5 bases, and 16 bases lay in between. Germline-derived CDR1 and CDR2 are SQVTM and ANQGSEA. CDR3 nucleotides: TGCAGCGTCCTCGTACTAGCCGGGGAGACCCAGTACTTC. Its protein product is CSVLVLAGETQYF.

This clonotype was counted only a few times. The chain links TRBV12-3 or TRBV12-4 to TRBJ1-5; the D gene is possibly TRBD1 (5 bases). The CDR3 runs to 17 residues. Deletions cut 1 base from V and 3 bases from J, with 16 bases between. The CDR3 sequence: CASSLDWGWGLNQPQHF. DNA for the CDR3: TGTGCCAGCAGTTTAGATTGGGGGTGGGGCCTCAATCAGCCCCAGCATTTT.

This clonotype was detected many times. The chain is built from TRBV20-1 and TRBJ1-1; no definite D call. The V end lost 5 bases, the J end lost 4 bases, and 17 bases lay between the germline ends. CDR3 length equals 14 residues. CDR1 DFQATT and CDR2 SNEGSKA come from the germline V gene (reference sequence). Written as DNA, the CDR3 is TGCAGTGCTGAGGGAGGGATTTTGAGCACTGAAGCTTTCTTT. Encoded protein: CSAEGGILSTEAFF.

In its sample, this clonotype was seen many times. The chain employs TRBV7-2 and TRBJ2-5; D may be TRBD1 (5 bases). Germline V gene lookup returns CDR1 SGHTA and CDR2 FQGNSA. Between the trimmed V and J ends, which lost 0 bases and 9 bases, there was a span of 8 bases. The CDR3 is made up of 12 amino acids. CDR3 nucleotide sequence: TGTGCCAGCAGCTTAGCGGTACAGGCCCAGTACTTC. The encoded protein is CASSLAVQAQYF.

This clonotype came up a few times. The V and J genes are TRBV5-4 and TRBJ2-3; TRBD1 or TRBD2 may be the D gene (5 bases each). V gave up 4 bases and J gave up 5 bases, with 17 bases separating them. Looked up from germline, CDR1 is SGHNT and CDR2 is YYREEE (reference sequence). This CDR3 has 15 residues. The CDR3 region has the DNA TGTGCCAGCAGCACTACCGGGACGGCTCAAGATACGCAGTATTTT. Translating gives CASSTTGTAQDTQYF.